The present entry profiles one T cell receptor (beta chain) with its context. This specimen comes from a study of shared clonotypes between healthy human individuals. Replicate sorted-subset PCRs were loaded with roughly 200 ng DNA, roughly 33,000 T cell genomes. Method: immunoSEQ multiplex PCR; TCRdb's copy keeps in-frame clones and lacks some. The table lists millions of clones, approximately 95% of them singletons. This CDR3 contains 14 residues. Germline CDR1 and CDR2: SQVTM and ANQGSEA. The V end lost 5 bases, the J end lost 6 bases, and 17 bases lay between the germline ends. The V and J genes are TRBV29-1 and TRBJ1-5, with D tentatively TRBD1 (6 bases). The source is a man between 18 and 29 years old in good health. Some clones in this sample may be carry-over from other donors' samples. The sequenced sample consisted of naive CD4+ T cells from PBMCs. Documented subset: CD45RA+ positively selected. The CDR3 region is CSVSLGATGQPQHF. DNA for the CDR3: TGCAGCGTTAGTCTGGGGGCAACGGGTCAGCCCCAGCATTTT.